This T cell receptor beta chain was obtained from a study of blood T cell repertoires in COVID-19. Study in general: Spain, Italy and the United States supplied samples that represented acute and convalescent COVID-19. The analysed material was cDNA or gDNA that came from T cells, B-cell-depleted T cells, or PBMCs.

Authors' methods: Amplifying reference gene primers gave estimates of nucleated cell counts. TCRdb keeps only in-frame clones here, not all; method: immunoSEQ multiplex PCR. The DNA gave D and trimming, while V, J and clone size come from that table. The data show some 270,000 clones, with about nine tenths seen just once and around 1.5% held by the top ten. The CDR3 runs to 14 residues. Germline lookup yields CDR1 SEHNR and CDR2 FQNEAQ (reference sequence). Trimming removed 2 bases at V and 7 bases at J, with 14 bases between. The chain combines TRBV7-9 with TRBJ1-2; no clear D. The sequence derives from an older woman who had recovered from COVID-19. Sample: peripheral blood. The CDR3 protein is CASSLSLLVSGYTF. Written as DNA, the CDR3 is TGTGCCAGCAGCTTATCTCTTTTAGTTTCTGGCTACACCTTC.